These T cell receptor beta chains were read from a single sample in a study of cytomegalovirus exposure and HLA in healthy donors. The data were produced by immunoSEQ multiplex PCR, yet TCRdb's version contains in-frame clones alone and is incomplete. The data show about 160,000 clones, with more than 75% seen just once and approximately 0.87% held by the top ten. The sample consisted of PBMCs. These receptors all come from a girl aged 2-15 years in good health and CMV-seropositive. Each CDR3 is given with its conserved first and last residue. Each record gives: J gene, D gene, V gene, clone size, CDR3 DNA, CDR3 protein. The D gene is left open where the match is weak. Clone size is shown for a subset of rows, as once, few, many or a class of expanded clone.

J: TRBJ1-1; D: NA; V: TRBV7-9; size: few; DNA: TGTGCCAGCAGCTTAGCAGGAGGGTTAGGCACTGAAGCTTTCTTT; CDR3: CASSLAGGLGTEAFF
J: TRBJ2-5; D: TRBD2; V: TRBV4-2; size: NA; DNA: TGTGCCAGCAGCCAACAACATCGGTCTAGCGGGGGTCAAGAGACCCAGTACTTC; CDR3: CASSQQHRSSGGQETQYF
J: TRBJ2-1; D: NA; V: TRBV30; size: NA; DNA: TGTGCCTGGATGAGGCCAGGGATCTCCTACAATGAGCAGTTCTTC; CDR3: CAWMRPGISYNEQFF
J: TRBJ1-3; D: TRBD1; V: TRBV30; size: NA; DNA: TGTGCCTGGAGCCTAGGGGGCGATGGAAACACCATATATTTT; CDR3: CAWSLGGDGNTIYF
J: TRBJ2-3; D: NA; V: TRBV5-1; size: NA; DNA: TGCGCCAGCAGCTTGGCGACAGATACGCAGTATTTT; CDR3: CASSLATDTQYF
J: TRBJ2-3; D: TRBD2; V: TRBV4-1; size: NA; DNA: TGCGCCAGCAGCCAAGCCTTCTGGACTAGCGGCAGGACAGATACGCAGTATTTT; CDR3: CASSQAFWTSGRTDTQYF
J: TRBJ2-7; D: NA; V: TRBV5-8; size: NA; DNA: TGTGCCGGAGGGGTCTACGAGCAGTACTTC; CDR3: CAGGVYEQYF
J: TRBJ2-1; D: TRBD2; V: TRBV10-3; size: NA; DNA: TGTGCCATCAGTGTTCGTCGTCTAACCGGACTAGCGGGAGGCCTGAAGCCCACGCACAATGAGCAGTTCTTC; CDR3: CAISVRRLTGLAGGLKPTHNEQFF
J: TRBJ2-1; D: TRBD2; V: TRBV4-1; size: NA; DNA: TGCGCCAGCAGTCCCTCAGGCAGCGGGAGCATCAACCATGAGCAGTTCTTC; CDR3: CASSPSGSGSINHEQFF
J: TRBJ2-5; D: NA; V: TRBV5-1; size: NA; DNA: TGCGCCAGCAGCTTAGACAGGTCCCAAGAGACCCAGTACTTC; CDR3: CASSLDRSQETQYF
J: TRBJ2-2; D: NA; V: TRBV20-1; size: NA; DNA: TGCAGTGCTACGTACGGTGGTGAGCTGTTTTTT; CDR3: CSATYGGELFF
J: TRBJ2-7; D: NA; V: TRBV7-6; size: NA; DNA: TGTGCCAGCAGCTTGGAGTGGGAGGTCTCCTACGAGCAGTACTTC; CDR3: CASSLEWEVSYEQYF
J: TRBJ2-7; D: NA; V: TRBV5-1; size: NA; DNA: TGCGCCAGCAGCTTGGGACAGGACGAGCAGTACTTC; CDR3: CASSLGQDEQYF
J: TRBJ2-7; D: TRBD1; V: TRBV15; size: NA; DNA: TGTGCCACCAGCCGAGAGGGACAGAGCCTTTCCGGCGAGCAGTACTTC; CDR3: CATSREGQSLSGEQYF
J: TRBJ1-2; D: NA; V: TRBV30; size: NA; DNA: TGTGCCTGGAGTTCTCAGGGAATCGGTGGCTACACCTTC; CDR3: CAWSSQGIGGYTF
J: TRBJ1-1; D: NA; V: TRBV5-1; size: NA; DNA: TGCGCCAGCAGCTTGGCGGGGGTCACTGAAGCTTTCTTT; CDR3: CASSLAGVTEAFF
J: TRBJ2-7; D: TRBD1; V: TRBV7-3; size: few; DNA: TGTGCCAGCAGCTTGGGGACAGCTAACGAGCAGTACTTC; CDR3: CASSLGTANEQYF
J: TRBJ2-7; D: NA; V: TRBV14; size: NA; DNA: TGTGCCAGCAGTCGAGGGTCCTACGAGCAGTACTTC; CDR3: CASSRGSYEQYF
J: TRBJ2-7; D: TRBD1; V: TRBV7-9; size: NA; DNA: TGTGCCAGCAGCTTAGGGGACAGGGGCTACGAGCAGTACTTC; CDR3: CASSLGDRGYEQYF
J: TRBJ1-4; D: NA; V: TRBV7-8; size: NA; DNA: TGTGCCAGCAGCTTACAACAGGACAGTGCACTGTTTTTT; CDR3: CASSLQQDSALFF
J: TRBJ2-7; D: TRBD1; V: TRBV28; size: few; DNA: TGTGCCAGCCAAGAGACAGGGCGAGACGAGCAGTACTTC; CDR3: CASQETGRDEQYF
J: TRBJ1-5; D: NA; V: TRBV7-9; size: NA; DNA: TGTGCCAGCAGCTTAGAGGCGGATCAGCCCCAGCATTTT; CDR3: CASSLEADQPQHF
J: TRBJ1-2; D: NA; V: TRBV30; size: NA; DNA: TGTGCCATGGCCCCCTATGGCTACACCTTC; CDR3: CAMAPYGYTF
J: TRBJ2-7; D: TRBD1; V: TRBV4-1; size: NA; DNA: TGCGCCAGCAGCCAAACCCTTACCGGGACAGGGGGCTACGAGCAGTACTTC; CDR3: CASSQTLTGTGGYEQYF
J: TRBJ2-5; D: NA; V: TRBV5-5; size: NA; DNA: TGTGCCAGCAGCTTGACGCCGGTGGGGCGAGAGACCCAGTACTTC; CDR3: CASSLTPVGRETQYF
J: TRBJ1-5; D: NA; V: TRBV15; size: NA; DNA: TGTGCCACCGGCGGAGGTTATAGCAATCAGCCCCAGCATTTT; CDR3: CATGGGYSNQPQHF
J: TRBJ2-7; D: TRBD2; V: TRBV28; size: NA; DNA: TGTGCCATCGAGACTAGCGACCACTACGAGCAGTACTTC; CDR3: CAIETSDHYEQYF
J: TRBJ1-2; D: NA; V: TRBV9; size: NA; DNA: TGTGCCAGCAGCGTAGAGGCGGGTGGGGGCTACACCTTC; CDR3: CASSVEAGGGYTF
J: TRBJ1-2; D: NA; V: TRBV30; size: once; DNA: TGTGCCTGGAGTCCCGGCGGGGCCTCCACTAACTATGGCTACACCTTC; CDR3: CAWSPGGASTNYGYTF
J: TRBJ2-1; D: TRBD2; V: TRBV5-1; size: once; DNA: TGCGCCAGCAGCTTTCAAGCGGGGGACAATGAGCAGTTCTTC; CDR3: CASSFQAGDNEQFF
J: TRBJ2-3; D: NA; V: TRBV27; size: NA; DNA: TGTGCCAGCAGTACGCGAATCGATCGAGATACGCAGTATTTT; CDR3: CASSTRIDRDTQYF
J: TRBJ2-1; D: NA; V: TRBV18; size: NA; DNA: TGTGCCAGCTCACCACCGGGGGGCAATGAGCAGTTCTTC; CDR3: CASSPPGGNEQFF
J: TRBJ1-3; D: NA; V: TRBV27; size: NA; DNA: TGTGCCAGCAGTTCACTAACCGTTGGAAACACCATATATTTT; CDR3: CASSSLTVGNTIYF
J: TRBJ2-7; D: NA; V: TRBV30; size: NA; DNA: TGTGCCTGGAGTTCCAAAGGGGGTGGTCCCCTAGGCGGCGAGCAGTACTTC; CDR3: CAWSSKGGGPLGGEQYF
J: TRBJ2-2; D: NA; V: TRBV30; size: NA; DNA: TGTGCCTGGACAGGGCCCCCCTTAAACACCGGGGAGCTGTTTTTT; CDR3: CAWTGPPLNTGELFF
J: TRBJ2-3; D: NA; V: TRBV5-1; size: NA; DNA: TGCGCCAGCAGTCCATCACTGGGCACAGATACGCAGTATTTT; CDR3: CASSPSLGTDTQYF
J: TRBJ2-3; D: NA; V: TRBV19; size: NA; DNA: TGTGCCAGTAGTATAGCGGGCCGAGGGATTCTAGCAGATACGCAGTATTTT; CDR3: CASSIAGRGILADTQYF
J: TRBJ2-3; D: NA; V: TRBV5-4; size: once; DNA: TGTGCCAGCAGCTTGGGTTCGGGGTCTAAAAATACGCAGTATTTT; CDR3: CASSLGSGSKNTQYF
J: TRBJ2-5; D: NA; V: TRBV25-1; size: NA; DNA: TGTGCCAGCAGTGAATGGGAGGGGGATGCGGAGACCCAGTACTTC; CDR3: CASSEWEGDAETQYF
J: TRBJ2-3; D: TRBD2; V: TRBV30; size: few; DNA: TGTGCCTGGAGGGGGACAGGGCGGACTAGCGGGGCCTTGGGAGATACGCAGTATTTT; CDR3: CAWRGTGRTSGALGDTQYF
J: TRBJ1-4; D: NA; V: TRBV4-1; size: few; DNA: TGCGCCAGCAGCCAACCGGATGAAAAACTGTTTTTT; CDR3: CASSQPDEKLFF
J: TRBJ2-2; D: TRBD2; V: TRBV7-6; size: once; DNA: TGTGCCAGCAGCTTTGCCCCATCATGGGCGGGGGTCACCGGGGAGCTGTTTTTT; CDR3: CASSFAPSWAGVTGELFF
J: TRBJ2-1; D: TRBD2; V: TRBV4-1; size: NA; DNA: TGCGCCAGCAGCCAAGATCGGACTAGCGGGAGGGGCCTGGGGTTCTTC; CDR3: CASSQDRTSGRGLGFF
J: TRBJ2-2; D: NA; V: TRBV9; size: NA; DNA: TGTGCCAGCAGCGTAGCAGGCGTCTCCGGGGAGCTGTTTTTT; CDR3: CASSVAGVSGELFF
J: TRBJ2-5; D: TRBD1; V: TRBV11-2; size: NA; DNA: TGTGCCAGCACTGACAGGGATCGTGAGACCCAGTACTTC; CDR3: CASTDRDRETQYF
J: TRBJ2-1; D: TRBD2; V: TRBV28; size: NA; DNA: TGTGCCAGCATTGGGGGAGCCGGGACTAGGGGCAACAATGAGCAGTTCTTC; CDR3: CASIGGAGTRGNNEQFF
J: TRBJ2-7; D: NA; V: TRBV15; size: NA; DNA: TGTGCCACCAGCAGAGATTGGGGCGGCCCCTACGAGCAGTACTTC; CDR3: CATSRDWGGPYEQYF
J: TRBJ2-5; D: NA; V: TRBV27; size: NA; DNA: TGTGCCAGCAGTTTTTTGGGCAAAGAGACCCAGTACTTC; CDR3: CASSFLGKETQYF
J: TRBJ1-5; D: NA; V: TRBV27; size: NA; DNA: TGTGCCAGCAGTTTAATGAGTAGCAATCAGCCCCAGCATTTT; CDR3: CASSLMSSNQPQHF
J: TRBJ2-5; D: NA; V: TRBV7-8; size: NA; DNA: TGTGCCAGCAGCTTATCTCCGGGAGCTGAGACCCAGTACTTC; CDR3: CASSLSPGAETQYF
J: TRBJ1-1; D: NA; V: TRBV5-1; size: once; DNA: TGCGCCAGCAGCAAGGGGTGGGGCACTGAAGCTTTCTTT; CDR3: CASSKGWGTEAFF
J: TRBJ1-2; D: TRBD1; V: TRBV30; size: NA; DNA: TGTGCCTGGAGTACCGGGACAGGGACCGACTATGGCTACACCTTC; CDR3: CAWSTGTGTDYGYTF
J: TRBJ1-6; D: TRBD1; V: TRBV19; size: NA; DNA: TGTGCCAGCTGGACAGGAATTGGGAATTCACCCCTCCACTTT; CDR3: CASWTGIGNSPLHF
J: TRBJ2-1; D: TRBD1; V: TRBV7-2; size: NA; DNA: TGTGCCAGCAGCCCCAGGACAGGTAGCTCCTACAATGAGCAGTTCTTC; CDR3: CASSPRTGSSYNEQFF
J: TRBJ1-2; D: NA; V: TRBV29-1; size: NA; DNA: TGCAGCGCCGGGACATTCAACTATGGCTACACCTTC; CDR3: CSAGTFNYGYTF